These 6 T cell receptor beta chains originate from one sample sequenced in a study of blood T cell repertoires in COVID-19. The data were produced by immunoSEQ multiplex PCR, yet TCRdb's version contains in-frame clones alone and is incomplete. The table shows approximately 200,000 clones, with about 88% occurring only once. Sequencing was done on a sample of PBMCs or T cells enriched from blood (not recorded which). Source of these receptors: a woman aged 40 to 49 with acute COVID-19.

The chain is built from TRBV7-2 and TRBJ1-1; D is unresolved. The length of the CDR3 is 14 residues. From germline, CDR1 is SGHTA and CDR2 FQGNSA. Deletions cut 5 bases from V and 0 bases from J, with 10 bases between. The CDR3 coding sequence is TGTGCCAGCAGCCGGACGGGAATGAACACTGAAGCTTTCTTT. This codes for CASSRTGMNTEAFF.

Only one count was recorded for this clone. The V gene is TRBV4-1, the J gene TRBJ1-5, with TRBD1 identical over 7 bases. CDR3 size: 17 residues. CDR1 is MGHRA, CDR2 YSYEKL, per germline. Trimming cost V 1 base and J 5 bases; bases outside gene matches: 11. The CDR3 sequence: CASSQGGTVSEYQPQHF. The CDR3 nucleotides read TGCGCCAGCAGCCAAGGAGGGACAGTATCCGAGTATCAGCCCCAGCATTTT.

This rearrangement joins TRBV3-1 (or the pseudogene TRBV3-2) to TRBJ2-1; TRBD2 agrees at 7 bases. This CDR3 spans 14 amino acids. V shed 1 base, J shed 4 bases, and the junction held 1 base outside the gene matches. Germline V lookup: CDR1 LGHDT, CDR2 YNNKEL (reference sequence). The CDR3 sequence: CASSQGRGYNEQFF. For the CDR3, the DNA is TGTGCCAGCAGCCAAGGGCGGGGGTACAATGAGCAGTTCTTC.

This clone appeared once. The J gene is TRBJ1-5, the V gene TRBV7-8; unclear D gene. The V end was cut by 4 bases, the J end by 6 bases, with 19 bases between. This CDR3 has 16 amino acids. CDR1 is SGHVS, CDR2 FQNEAQ, per germline. The CDR3 region is CASSSMMSPEAQPQHF. CDR3 DNA: TGTGCCAGCAGCTCAATGATGTCACCCGAGGCTCAGCCCCAGCATTTT.

Here the CDR3 DNA reads TGTGCCAGCAGCTCAATTATTTCAGGGGAAGGCTACACCTTC. As protein: CASSSIISGEGYTF. The V gene is TRBV7-8, the J gene TRBJ1-2; maybe TRBD1 (6 bases). Deletions cut 4 bases from V and 8 bases from J, with 17 bases between. Germline CDR1 reads SGHVS; CDR2 reads FQNEAQ. The CDR3 spans 14 residues.

This rearrangement joins TRBV19 to TRBJ2-7; D gene ambiguous. The CDR3 spans 14 residues. Germline V gives CDR1 LNHDA, CDR2 SQIVND (reference sequence). V was trimmed by 3 bases and J by 3 bases, leaving 12 bases between them. Written as DNA, the CDR3 is TGTGCCAGTAGTATCAGGTATTCTTACTACGAGCAGTACTTC. Translated, it gives CASSIRYSYYEQYF.